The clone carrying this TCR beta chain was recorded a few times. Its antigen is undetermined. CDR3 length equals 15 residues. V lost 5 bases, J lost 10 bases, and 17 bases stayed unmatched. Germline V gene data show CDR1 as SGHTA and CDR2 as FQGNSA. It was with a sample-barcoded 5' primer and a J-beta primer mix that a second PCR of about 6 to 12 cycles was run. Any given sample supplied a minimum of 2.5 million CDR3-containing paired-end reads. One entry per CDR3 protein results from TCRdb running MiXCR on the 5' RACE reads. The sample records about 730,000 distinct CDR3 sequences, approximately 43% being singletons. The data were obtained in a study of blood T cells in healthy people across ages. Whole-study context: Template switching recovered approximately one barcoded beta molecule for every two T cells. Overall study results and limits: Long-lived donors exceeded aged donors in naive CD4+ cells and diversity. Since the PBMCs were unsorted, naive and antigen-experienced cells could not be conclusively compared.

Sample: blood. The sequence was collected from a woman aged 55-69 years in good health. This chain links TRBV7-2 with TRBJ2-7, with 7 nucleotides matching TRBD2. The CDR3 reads CASSPTGTTLGDQYF. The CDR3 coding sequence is TGTGCCAGCAGCCCTACCGGGACTACTCTTGGGGACCAGTACTTC.